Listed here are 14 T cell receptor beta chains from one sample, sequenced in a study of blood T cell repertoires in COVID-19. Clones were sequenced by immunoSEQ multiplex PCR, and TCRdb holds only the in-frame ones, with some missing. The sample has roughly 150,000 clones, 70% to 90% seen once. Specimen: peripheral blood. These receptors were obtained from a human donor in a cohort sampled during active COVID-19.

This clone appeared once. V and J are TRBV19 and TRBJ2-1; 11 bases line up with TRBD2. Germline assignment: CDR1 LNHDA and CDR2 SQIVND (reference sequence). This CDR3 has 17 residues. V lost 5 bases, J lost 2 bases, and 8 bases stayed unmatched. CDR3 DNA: TGTGCCAGTAGTTTTCCGACTAGCGGGACAACCTACAATGAGCAGTTCTTC. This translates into CASSFPTSGTTYNEQFF.

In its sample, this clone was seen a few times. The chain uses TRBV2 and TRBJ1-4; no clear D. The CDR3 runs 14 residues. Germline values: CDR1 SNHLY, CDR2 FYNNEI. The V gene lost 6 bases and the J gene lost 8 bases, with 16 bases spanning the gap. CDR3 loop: CASSAYGATEKLFF. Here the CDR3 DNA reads TGTGCCAGCAGCGCTTACGGAGCTACAGAAAAACTGTTTTTT.

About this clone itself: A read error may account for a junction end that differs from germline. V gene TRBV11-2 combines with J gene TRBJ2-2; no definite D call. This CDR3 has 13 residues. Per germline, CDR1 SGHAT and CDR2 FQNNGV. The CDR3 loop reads CASSRENAGELFF. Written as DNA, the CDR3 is TGTGCCAGCAGCAGAGAGAACGCCGGGGAGCTGTTTTTT.

CDR3 loop: CAISEASPTEAFF. As DNA, the CDR3 is TGTGCCATCAGTGAGGCATCACCCACAGAAGCTTTCTTT. V gene TRBV10-3 combines with J gene TRBJ1-1; no firm D call. Per germline, CDR1 ENHRY and CDR2 SYGVKD. This CDR3 contains 13 residues. Deletions cut 2 bases from V and 8 bases from J, with 12 bases between.

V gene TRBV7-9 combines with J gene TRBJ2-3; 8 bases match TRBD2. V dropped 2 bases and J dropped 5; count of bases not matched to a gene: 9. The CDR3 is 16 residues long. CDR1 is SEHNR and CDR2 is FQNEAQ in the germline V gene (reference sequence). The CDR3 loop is CASSLPPAGERDTQYF. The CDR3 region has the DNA TGTGCCAGCAGCTTACCCCCAGCGGGAGAGAGAGATACGCAGTATTTT.

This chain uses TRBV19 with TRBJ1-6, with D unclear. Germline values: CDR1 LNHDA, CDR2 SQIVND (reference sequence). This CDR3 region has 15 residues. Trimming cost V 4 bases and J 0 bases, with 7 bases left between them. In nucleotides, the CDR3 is TGTGCCAGTAGTAACCCGAGCTCCTATAATTCACCCCTCCACTTT. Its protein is CASSNPSSYNSPLHF.

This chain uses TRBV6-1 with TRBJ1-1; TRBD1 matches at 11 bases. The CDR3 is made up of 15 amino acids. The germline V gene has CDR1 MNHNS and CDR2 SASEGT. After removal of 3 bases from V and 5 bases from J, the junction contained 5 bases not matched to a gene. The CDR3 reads CASSEGDRGWTEAFF. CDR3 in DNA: TGTGCCAGCAGTGAGGGGGACAGGGGGTGGACTGAAGCTTTCTTT.

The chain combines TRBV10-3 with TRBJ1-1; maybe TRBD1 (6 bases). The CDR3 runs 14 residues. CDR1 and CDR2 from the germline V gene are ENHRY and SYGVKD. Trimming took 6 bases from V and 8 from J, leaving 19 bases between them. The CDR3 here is CAIRLQGGREEAFF. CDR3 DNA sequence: TGTGCCATCAGACTCCAAGGGGGGCGGGAGGAAGCTTTCTTT.

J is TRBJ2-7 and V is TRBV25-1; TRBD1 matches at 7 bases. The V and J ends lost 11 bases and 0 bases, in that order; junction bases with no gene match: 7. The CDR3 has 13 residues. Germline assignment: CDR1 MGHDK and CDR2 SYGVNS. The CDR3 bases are TGTGCCTGTAGGGGGCCTTCCTCCTACGAGCAGTACTTC. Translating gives CACRGPSSYEQYF.

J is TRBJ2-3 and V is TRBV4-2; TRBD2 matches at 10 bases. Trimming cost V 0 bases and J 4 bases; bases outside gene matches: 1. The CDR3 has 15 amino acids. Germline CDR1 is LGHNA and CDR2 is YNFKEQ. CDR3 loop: CASSQEAGGPDTQYF. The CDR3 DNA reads TGTGCCAGCAGCCAAGAAGCGGGAGGGCCAGATACGCAGTATTTT.

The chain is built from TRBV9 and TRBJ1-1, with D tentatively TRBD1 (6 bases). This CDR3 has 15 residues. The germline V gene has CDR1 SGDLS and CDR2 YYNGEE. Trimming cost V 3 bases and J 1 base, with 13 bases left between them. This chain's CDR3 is CASSATGTPNTEAFF. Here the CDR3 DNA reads TGTGCCAGCAGCGCCACCGGGACACCGAACACTGAAGCTTTCTTT.

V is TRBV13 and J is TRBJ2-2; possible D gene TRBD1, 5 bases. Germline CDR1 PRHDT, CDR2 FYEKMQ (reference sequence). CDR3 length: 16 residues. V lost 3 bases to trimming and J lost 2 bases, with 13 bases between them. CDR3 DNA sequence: TGTGCCAGCAGCTTTAAGGCGGACATTAACACCGGGGAGCTGTTTTTT. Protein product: CASSFKADINTGELFF.

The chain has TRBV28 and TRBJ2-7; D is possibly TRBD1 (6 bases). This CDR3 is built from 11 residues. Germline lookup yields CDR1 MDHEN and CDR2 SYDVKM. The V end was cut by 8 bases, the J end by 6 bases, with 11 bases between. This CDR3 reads CASGTGPEQYF. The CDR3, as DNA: TGTGCCAGCGGCACAGGGCCCGAGCAGTACTTC.

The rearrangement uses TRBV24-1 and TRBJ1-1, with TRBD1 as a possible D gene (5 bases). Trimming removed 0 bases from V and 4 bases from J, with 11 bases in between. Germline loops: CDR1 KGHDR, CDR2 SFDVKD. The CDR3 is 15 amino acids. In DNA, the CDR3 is TGTGCCACCAGTGATTTGGACCGCGGGGGCACTGAAGCTTTCTTT. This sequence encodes CATSDLDRGGTEAFF.